The 5 T cell receptor beta chains below were found in one sample sequenced in a study of T cell responses to AZD1222 COVID-19 vaccine. Clones were sequenced by immunoSEQ multiplex PCR, and TCRdb holds only the in-frame ones, with some missing. Of 150,000 to 200,000 clones in the sample, around 89% were seen once. The sample consisted of peripheral blood, taken on day 0 of AZD1222 vaccination. Every receptor here comes from an adult in good health.

The chain joins TRBV4-2 to TRBJ1-3; D remains unclear. Germline CDR1 and CDR2: LGHNA and YNFKEQ. V was shortened by 1 base and J by 0 bases, with 7 bases between the two germline ends. The CDR3 is made up of 15 amino acids. This CDR3 reads CASSQGSSSGNTIYF. CDR3 sequence (DNA): TGTGCCAGCAGCCAAGGTTCGTCCTCTGGAAACACCATATATTTT.

This clone was seen a few times. V is TRBV7-6 and J is TRBJ1-2; D unresolved. Between the trimmed V and J ends, which lost 1 base and 2 bases, there was a span of 11 bases. Germline V gene lookup returns CDR1 SGHVS and CDR2 FNYEAQ. This CDR3 is built from 15 residues. The CDR3 DNA is TGTGCCAGCAGCTTAGGACCCCCCGGGAACTATGGCTACACCTTC. Its translation: CASSLGPPGNYGYTF.

The chain recombines TRBV18 with TRBJ2-3; the match to TRBD2 covers 13 bases. The CDR3 is made up of 16 amino acids. J lost 1 base, V lost 6 bases, and 4 bases had no gene match. Germline CDR1 KGHSH, CDR2 LQKENI. The DNA for the CDR3 is TGTGCCAGCTCCACTAGCGGGGGGGCCGGCACAGATACGCAGTATTTT. This gives the protein CASSTSGGAGTDTQYF.

The table lists this clone with a count of one. This rearrangement joins TRBV5-6 to TRBJ2-7; no firm D call. Trimming took off 1 base at V and 2 bases at J, with 10 bases between the two ends. The CDR3 is 14 amino acids. Germline loops: CDR1 SGHDT, CDR2 YYEEEE. CDR3 amino acids: CASSLMVSAYEQYV. In nucleotides, the CDR3 is TGTGCCAGCAGCTTGATGGTCTCAGCCTACGAGCAGTACGTC.

This chain links TRBV5-6 with TRBJ1-2, with 8 bases lining up with TRBD1. Germline CDR1 and CDR2: SGHDT and YYEEEE. The CDR3 has 13 residues. V shed 5 bases and J 3 bases; nucleotides not matched to a gene: 3. DNA of the CDR3: TGTGCCAGCAGGGTGGACAGGGACTATGGCTACACCTTC. It specifies CASRVDRDYGYTF.